This T cell receptor beta chain was obtained from a study of response to subunit inactivated influenza vaccine. Points from the study as a whole: That few new T cells are recruited by each seasonal influenza vaccination was the authors' suggestion.

TCRdb reprocessed the RT-PCR reads with MiXCR, giving one entry per CDR3 protein. The sample contains hundreds of thousands of distinct CDR3 sequences, roughly 22% of which appear only once. Germline V gene data show CDR1 as DFQATT and CDR2 as SNEGSKA (reference sequence). The CDR3 is made up of 14 amino acids. V was shortened by 3 bases and J by 4 bases, with 16 bases between the two germline ends. A remark on this clonotype: The antigen remains undetermined.

The sample consisted of PBMCs from blood, taken about 20 months after vaccination. The chain combines TRBV20-1 with TRBJ2-7; D might be TRBD1 (5 bases). The source of this sequence is a man in his fifties or sixties who received an inactivated influenza vaccine. CDR3 nucleotide sequence: TGCAGTGCTAGTAGGTCAGGGCTCACTTACGAGCAGTACTTC. Its translation: CSASRSGLTYEQYF.